Following are 31 T cell receptor beta chains from one sample sequenced in a study of cytomegalovirus exposure and HLA in healthy donors. PCR primers comprised 60 Vbeta and 13 Jbeta primers. Profiled with immunoSEQ multiplex PCR; TCRdb holds only in-frame clones, not every one. The sample carries more than 95,000 clones, just over 75% recorded once. The specimen was PBMCs. The source of these receptors is a middle-aged man in good health and CMV-seropositive.

The chain links TRBV21-1 to TRBJ2-1; the D call of TRBD2 is as the table states it, not checked on the DNA. TRBV21-1 is termed a pseudogene. The CDR3 sequence is 17 residues long. In DNA form, the CDR3 reads TGTGCCAGCAGCAAAGCGCGGGGGGCGGATTCCTACAATGAGCAGTTCTTC. This sequence encodes CASSKARGADSYNEQFF.

Note on this clone: One junction end disagrees with the germline gene, perhaps due to a read error. DNA for the CDR3: TGTGCCAGCAGTTGGCGGGAGGCCAACGGCCTGACTTTC. It specifies CASSWREANGLTF. The chain links TRBV6-5 to TRBJ2-6; 8 positions agree with TRBD2. The length of the CDR3 is 13 residues. CDR1 and CDR2 from the germline V gene are MNHEY and SVGAGI.

This clone appeared once. V and J are TRBV7-9 and TRBJ2-3; TRBD2 matches 9 bases. The junction had 4 bases not matched to a gene; V was cut back by 5 bases and J by 4 bases. Germline CDR1 is SEHNR and CDR2 is FQNEAQ (reference sequence). There are 14 residues in the CDR3. Here the CDR3 DNA reads TGTGCCAGCAGCCTAGGACTAGCGTCAGATACGCAGTATTTT. Protein: CASSLGLASDTQYF.

This clone showed up just a few times. This sequence joins TRBV7-3 and TRBJ1-2; no clear D gene. Trimming shortened V by 4 bases and J by 5 bases, and 8 bases separated the two germline ends. The CDR3 totals 12 residues. Germline V lookup: CDR1 SGHTA, CDR2 FQGTGA. The CDR3 sequence is CASSSGQYGYTF. CDR3 DNA: TGTGCCAGCAGCTCCGGTCAATATGGCTACACCTTC.

This chain joins TRBV28 and TRBJ1-2; 8 nucleotides line up with TRBD1. V shed 0 bases, J shed 8 bases, and the junction held 8 bases outside the gene matches. The CDR3 sequence is 15 residues long. Germline V gene data show CDR1 as MDHEN and CDR2 as SYDVKM. In DNA form, the CDR3 reads TGTGCCAGCAGTTTATGGGGAACAGGGGGACGGGGCTACACCTTC. Protein: CASSLWGTGGRGYTF.

The chain joins TRBV7-2 to TRBJ2-7; 11 nucleotides align to TRBD1. The germline V gene encodes CDR1 SGHTA and CDR2 FQGNSA. J was trimmed by 5 bases and V by 7 bases; bases with no gene match: 4. The CDR3 consists of 13 residues. The chain's CDR3 is CASTWDRGDEQYF. Written as DNA, the CDR3 is TGTGCCAGCACCTGGGACAGGGGGGACGAGCAGTACTTC. Full variable domain (outside the CDR3, taken from reference TRBV7-2 and TRBJ2-7): GAGVSQSPSNKVTEKGKDVELRCDPISGHTALYWYRQSLGQGLEFLIYFQGNSAPDKSGLPSDRFSAERTGGSVSTLTIQRTQQEDSAVYLCASTWDRGDEQYFGPGTRLTVT.

Worth noting for this clone: One end of the junction is discordant with germline, which a read error may explain. J is TRBJ2-4 and V is TRBV11-3; TRBD2 matches 7 bases. The germline V gene encodes CDR1 SGHNT and CDR2 YENEEA. There are 18 residues in the CDR3. For the CDR3, the DNA is TGTGCCAGCAGCTTCCCTAACCGGAGCGGGGTAGCCAAAAACAGTCAGTACTTC. This encodes CASSFPNRSGVAKNSQYF.

The chain combines TRBV27 with TRBJ1-5; a possible D gene is TRBD1 (5 bases). V shed 7 bases and J shed 3 bases, with 13 bases lying between them. The CDR3 has 14 residues. CDR1 and CDR2 from the germline V gene are MNHEY and SMNVEV (reference sequence). CDR3 amino acids: CASKKKGFNQPQHF. In DNA, the CDR3 is TGTGCCAGCAAAAAGAAGGGGTTCAATCAGCCCCAGCATTTT.

There are a few counts of this clone. V and J are TRBV28 and TRBJ2-1; TRBD2 aligns across 9 bases. Germline CDR1 and CDR2: MDHEN and SYDVKM. Unmatched junction bases numbered 11, after V lost 8 bases and J lost 3 bases. This CDR3 region has 16 residues. The CDR3 nucleotides read TGTGCCAGCGAGGAGAGCGGGAGGTCCGGCTACAATGAGCAGTTCTTC. Encoded protein: CASEESGRSGYNEQFF.

The rearrangement uses TRBV30 and TRBJ1-4; 8 bases agree with TRBD1. Germline values: CDR1 GTSNPN, CDR2 SVGIG (reference sequence). The CDR3 covers 15 residues. V was clipped by 1 base and J by 8 bases; unmatched bases: 9. The chain's CDR3 is CAWSDPDREREKLFF. CDR3 bases: TGTGCCTGGAGTGACCCGGACAGGGAGAGAGAAAAACTGTTTTTT.

This clone was counted only a few times. The CDR3 sequence is CAWSDGVYTGELFF. The CDR3 DNA is TGTGCCTGGAGTGACGGGGTGTACACCGGGGAGCTGTTTTTT. The chain recombines TRBV30 with TRBJ2-2, with D possibly matching TRBD2 (5 bases). V shed 1 base and J shed 3 bases, with 9 bases lying between them. CDR1 and CDR2 (germline): GTSNPN, SVGIG (reference sequence). This CDR3 has 14 residues.

This rearrangement joins TRBV27 to TRBJ2-5, with 14 bases identical to TRBD2. This CDR3 is 18 amino acids long. The J segment lost 6 bases and the V segment lost 5 bases, leaving 14 bases of the junction unmatched. Germline CDR1 reads MNHEY; CDR2 reads SMNVEV (reference sequence). Here the CDR3 reads CASSPKAPGLAGVKTQYF. The DNA for the CDR3 is TGTGCCAGCAGTCCTAAGGCTCCGGGACTAGCGGGGGTGAAGACCCAGTACTTC.

This chain links TRBV4-1 with TRBJ2-4; D unclear. V shed 4 bases and J shed 9 bases, with 13 bases lying between them. The germline gives CDR1 MGHRA, CDR2 YSYEKL. The CDR3 runs to 13 residues. The CDR3 reads CASSPVDPAIQYF. CDR3 in DNA: TGCGCCAGCAGCCCCGTAGATCCTGCCATTCAGTACTTC.

The CDR3 here is CASSTPGTGGAGNQPQHF. CDR3 DNA sequence: TGTGCCAGTAGTACCCCCGGGACAGGGGGCGCCGGCAATCAGCCCCAGCATTTT. This sequence joins TRBV19 and TRBJ1-5; TRBD1 matches at 12 bases. Germline V gene sequence: CDR1 LNHDA, CDR2 SQIVND (reference sequence). The CDR3 contains 18 residues. J was trimmed by 2 bases and V by 4 bases; bases with no gene match: 9.

The chain uses TRBV27 and TRBJ2-1; the match to TRBD2 covers 10 bases. The CDR3 extends over 19 amino acids. The trim removed 2 bases at V and 7 bases at J, leaving 17 bases unmatched. The germline V gene has CDR1 MNHEY and CDR2 SMNVEV (reference sequence). Written as DNA, the CDR3 is TGTGCCAGCAGTTTAGTCCCCCCGCAAGCGGGAGGGTGGAGGAATGAGCAGTTCTTC. Translating it yields CASSLVPPQAGGWRNEQFF.

The J gene is TRBJ2-1, the V gene TRBV11-3, with 12 bases aligning to TRBD2. This CDR3 has 13 residues. Germline V CDR1 and CDR2: SGHNT, YENEEA. V shed 8 bases, J shed 8 bases, and the junction held 4 bases outside the gene matches. The CDR3 DNA reads as TGTGCCAGCGAGACTAGCGGGAGCGATGAGCAGTTCTTC. It yields the protein CASETSGSDEQFF.

About this clone itself: At one end, the junction sequence differs from germline, possibly due to a read error. This sample also contains other DNA sequences that code for the same CDR3. The CDR3 sequence is CASSIKGPSQVSANYGYTF. Written as DNA, the CDR3 is TGTGCCAGTAGTATTAAAGGCCCATCACAGGTCTCAGCTAACTACGGCTACACCTTC. The chain employs TRBV19 and TRBJ1-2; D may be TRBD1 (5 bases). The CDR3 has 19 residues. Germline CDR1 is LNHDA and CDR2 is SQIVND (reference sequence).

The chain couples TRBV7-3 to TRBJ2-1, with 12 nucleotides matching TRBD2. This CDR3 contains 15 residues. The V and J ends lost 3 bases and 8 bases, in that order; junction bases with no gene match: 5. Germline V lookup: CDR1 SGHTA, CDR2 FQGTGA. The CDR3 region is CASSLGLAGVDEQFF. CDR3 sequence (DNA): TGTGCCAGCAGCTTGGGACTAGCGGGCGTGGATGAGCAGTTCTTC.

The V gene is TRBV11-3, the J gene TRBJ1-6, with D possibly matching TRBD1 (5 bases). The CDR3 spans 13 residues. Trimming stripped 4 bases from V and 7 bases from J, with 8 bases between. Per germline, CDR1 SGHNT and CDR2 YENEEA. The CDR3 spells CASSYGGNSPLHF. The CDR3 DNA is TGTGCCAGCAGCTACGGGGGAAATTCACCCCTCCACTTT.

The table lists this clone with a few counts. The J gene is TRBJ2-5, the V gene TRBV7-9, with 7 bases matching TRBD2. The CDR3 has 17 amino acids. From germline, CDR1 is SEHNR and CDR2 FQNEAQ (reference sequence). Germline trimming cut 1 base from V and 5 bases from J; bases unmatched to any gene: 13. CDR3: CASSLGEGAYGGETQYF. For the CDR3, the DNA is TGTGCCAGCAGCTTAGGGGAGGGCGCCTACGGCGGGGAGACCCAGTACTTC.

The chain couples TRBV29-1 to TRBJ2-5; a possible D gene is TRBD1 (5 bases). Germline loops: CDR1 SQVTM, CDR2 ANQGSEA. The CDR3 consists of 15 residues. V gave up 4 bases and J gave up 5 bases, with 20 bases separating them. This chain's CDR3 is CSVVIWLGVGETQYF. As DNA, the CDR3 is TGCAGCGTTGTAATATGGCTAGGGGTCGGGGAGACCCAGTACTTC.

This clone turned up a few times. The chain recombines TRBV2 with TRBJ2-6; D ambiguous. V was pared by 6 bases and J by 2 bases, with 11 bases between. From germline, CDR1 is SNHLY and CDR2 FYNNEI. This CDR3 comprises 15 residues. The CDR3 coding sequence is TGTGCCAGCAGGGCGACTCTTACTGGGGCCAACGTCCTGACTTTC. Its translation: CASRATLTGANVLTF.

Comments on this clone: One end of the junction fails to match germline, which may point to a read error. The J gene is TRBJ1-1, the V gene TRBV2; D possibly corresponds to TRBD1 (5 bases). Germline V gives CDR1 SNHLY, CDR2 FYNNEI. The CDR3 extends over 14 amino acids. The DNA for the CDR3 is TGTGCCAGCACTGAAAGGACACGTAACACTGAAGCTTTCTTT. It codes for CASTERTRNTEAFF.

J is TRBJ1-5 and V is TRBV4-3; D is possibly TRBD1 (5 bases). The CDR3 is 16 amino acids. V was trimmed by 0 bases and J by 1 base, leaving 10 bases between them. Germline V gene lookup returns CDR1 LGHNA and CDR2 YSLEER. This CDR3 is CASSQDEGVSNQPQHF. The DNA for the CDR3 is TGCGCCAGCAGCCAAGACGAAGGGGTCAGCAATCAGCCCCAGCATTTT.

This sequence joins TRBV4-2 and TRBJ1-2; tentatively, D is TRBD1 (5 bases). V was clipped by 1 base and J by 8 bases, with 5 bases between them. The CDR3 contains 11 residues. Germline V gene lookup returns CDR1 LGHNA and CDR2 YNFKEQ. In DNA, the CDR3 is TGTGCCAGCAGCCAAGGGGGCGGCTACACCTTC. This translates into CASSQGGGYTF.

In its sample, this clone was seen once. The V call is TRBV7-9, the J call TRBJ2-1, with D maybe TRBD2 (5 bases). The CDR3 spans 15 residues. Trimming pared 1 base from V and 2 bases from J, leaving 9 bases between. The germline V gene encodes CDR1 SEHNR and CDR2 FQNEAQ (reference sequence). CDR3 bases: TGTGCCAGCAGCTTAGTCGAGGGAGCCTACAATGAGCAGTTCTTC. Its translation: CASSLVEGAYNEQFF.

This chain connects TRBV4-1 to TRBJ1-5; TRBD1 agrees at 7 bases. The CDR3 runs 15 residues. The germline V gene encodes CDR1 MGHRA and CDR2 YSYEKL. V trimming: 4 bases; J trimming: 7 bases; junction bases outside the gene matches: 10. The CDR3 DNA is TGCGCCAGCAGCCGTGGGACAGACCAAAGCCAGCCCCAGCATTTT. This gives the protein CASSRGTDQSQPQHF.

The V and J genes are TRBV7-2 and TRBJ2-1; 11 bases fit TRBD2. J was trimmed by 5 bases and V by 3 bases; bases with no gene match: 3. Germline loops: CDR1 SGHTA, CDR2 FQGNSA. The CDR3 has 15 residues. The CDR3 spells CASSLTSGAHNEQFF. The CDR3 region has the DNA TGTGCCAGCAGCTTGACTAGCGGGGCCCACAATGAGCAGTTCTTC.

This clone turned up a few times. Other DNA sequences in this sample translate to the same CDR3. J is TRBJ2-7 and V is TRBV30, with D possibly matching TRBD2 (7 bases). V was shortened by 8 bases and J by 0 bases, with 11 bases between the two germline ends. This CDR3 contains 12 residues. Germline V CDR1 and CDR2: GTSNPN, SVGIG (reference sequence). The CDR3 bases are TGTGCCGGGGGGGGCAGCTCCTACGAGCAGTACTTC. Its protein product is CAGGGSSYEQYF.

Notes on this clone: Its ends do not fully match the called genes, so a read error is possible. The gene calls are TRBV7-2 and TRBJ2-4; tentatively, D is TRBD1 (6 bases). From germline, CDR1 is SGHTA and CDR2 FQGNSA. This CDR3 spans 15 amino acids. The CDR3: CASSLGGGGKNSQYF. CDR3 bases: TGTGCCAGCAGCTTAGGGGGTGGGGGCAAAAACAGTCAGTACTTC.

The genes are TRBV9 and TRBJ2-3, with TRBD2 matching 9 bases. Germline V gene data show CDR1 as SGDLS and CDR2 as YYNGEE. V lost 0 bases, J lost 3 bases, and 5 bases stayed unmatched. The CDR3 loop spans 16 amino acids. The CDR3 sequence is CASSVVGGRATDTQYF. As DNA, the CDR3 is TGTGCCAGCAGCGTAGTCGGCGGGAGGGCGACAGATACGCAGTATTTT.